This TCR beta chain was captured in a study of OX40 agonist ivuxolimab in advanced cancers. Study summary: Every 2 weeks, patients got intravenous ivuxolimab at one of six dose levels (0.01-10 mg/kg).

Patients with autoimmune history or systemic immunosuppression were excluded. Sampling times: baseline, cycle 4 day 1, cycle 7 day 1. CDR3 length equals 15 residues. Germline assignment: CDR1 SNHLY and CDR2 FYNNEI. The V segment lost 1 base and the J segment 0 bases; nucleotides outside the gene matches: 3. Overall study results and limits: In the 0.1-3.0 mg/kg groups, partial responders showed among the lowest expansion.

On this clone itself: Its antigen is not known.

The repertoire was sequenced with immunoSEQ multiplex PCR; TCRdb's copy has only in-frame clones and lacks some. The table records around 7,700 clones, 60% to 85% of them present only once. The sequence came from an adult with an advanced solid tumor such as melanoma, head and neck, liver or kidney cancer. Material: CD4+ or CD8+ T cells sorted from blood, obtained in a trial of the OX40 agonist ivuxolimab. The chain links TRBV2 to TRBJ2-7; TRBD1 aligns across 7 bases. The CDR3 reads CASSEEAGGSYEQYF. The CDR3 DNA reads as TGTGCCAGCAGTGAAGAGGCAGGGGGCTCCTACGAGCAGTACTTC. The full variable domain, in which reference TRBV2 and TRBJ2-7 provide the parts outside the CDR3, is EPEVTQTPSHQVTQMGQEVILRCVPISNHLYFYWYRQILGQKVEFLVSFYNNEISEKSEIFDDQFSVERPDGSNFTLKIRSTKLEDSAMYFCASSEEAGGSYEQYFGPGTRLTVT.